Given below is one T cell receptor beta chain in context. This clonotype was seen many times. The target of this receptor is not known. No base quality information exists; no much larger clone differs at one position. The CDR3 spans 14 residues, from the cysteine through the phenylalanine. The only DNA kept is the CDR3, 42 bases in frame from the first base. V was cut back by 0 bases and J by 4 bases, leaving a gap of 8 bases between them. The data belong to a study of T-cell reconstitution after alpha-beta-depleted transplantation in children (dated by TCRdb to between 2015 and 2016). Some background on the complete study: T-cell immune reconstitution after TCRalphabeta/CD19-depleted allogeneic hematopoietic cell transplantation in children was quantitatively tracked in the study by means of TCR repertoire profiling.

The library was made by PCR. The reads were generated on an Illumina HiSeq 2500. TCR libraries were prepared with molecular barcoding, using unique molecular identifiers to normalize TCRbeta repertoire quantification. In-frame beta chains were kept once TCRdb had trimmed the public reads at Q25 with fastp and called clones with MiXCR. Every distinct CDR3 protein forms one entry, paired with its most common genes and DNA. The sample yields 490,000 or so distinct CDR3 sequences; 9.5% to 15% were counted once. The biggest ten clones account for less than 6.5% of the sample. This clonotype was obtained from a human donor who donated a stem cell graft to a child with combined immunodeficiency. Sequencing used PBMCs from the stem cell graft donor, obtained from the stem cell graft. The chain links TRBV12-3 or TRBV12-4 with TRBJ2-3; the D segment might be TRBD1 or TRBD2, since each matches 6 bases. CDR3 reads: CASSLARGADTQYF. The DNA is as follows: TGTGCCAGCAGTTTAGCGAGGGGGGCAGATACGCAGTATTTT.